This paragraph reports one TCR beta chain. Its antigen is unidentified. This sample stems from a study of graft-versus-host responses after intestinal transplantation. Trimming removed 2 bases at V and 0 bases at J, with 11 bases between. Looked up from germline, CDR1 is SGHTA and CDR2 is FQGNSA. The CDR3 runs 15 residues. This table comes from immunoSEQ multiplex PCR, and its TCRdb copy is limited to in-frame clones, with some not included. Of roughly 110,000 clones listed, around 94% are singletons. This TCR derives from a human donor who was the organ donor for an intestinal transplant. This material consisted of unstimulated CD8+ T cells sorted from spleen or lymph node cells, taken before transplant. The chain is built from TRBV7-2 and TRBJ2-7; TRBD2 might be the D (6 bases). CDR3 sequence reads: CASSLIAAYSYEQYF. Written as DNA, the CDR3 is TGTGCCAGCAGCTTAATAGCGGCCTACTCCTACGAGCAGTACTTC.